This T cell receptor beta chain emerged from a study of blood T cell repertoires in COVID-19. For the study at large: There were acute and convalescent COVID-19 samples, and they came from the United States, Italy and Spain. The analysed material was cDNA or gDNA that came from T cells, B-cell-depleted T cells, or PBMCs.

In the source study's methods: Amplification with reference gene primers provided the estimates of nucleated cell counts. Only in-frame clones appear in the TCRdb table, and some are missing; sequencing was by immunoSEQ multiplex PCR. V, J and clone size are taken as reported in that table, and D and trimming were inferred from the DNA itself. The table has 60,000 to 85,000 clones, 75% to 85% seen once. The germline V gene has CDR1 LNHDA and CDR2 SQIVND (reference sequence). This CDR3 spans 17 amino acids. J gave up 6 bases and V 4 bases, and 15 bases lay outside the gene matches. The TCR was taken from a woman in her fifties or sixties with acute or convalescent COVID-19. The sample comprised peripheral blood. The V call is TRBV19, the J call TRBJ2-3, with TRBD2 identical over 8 bases. DNA for the CDR3: TGTGCCAGTAGTACACGGGCTAGCGGGTCATACGGGGATACGCAGTATTTT. This translates into CASSTRASGSYGDTQYF.